Here is one T cell receptor (beta chain) with its context. As yet, its antigen is unknown. This record comes from a study of cytomegalovirus exposure and HLA in healthy donors. Nominal health characterized the donors when sampled, though unrecorded immune exposures were likely. Findings of the study overall: TCR beta sequences reportedly predicted the HLA-A and HLA-B alleles of most subjects accurately. The study designated some 180 TCR beta chains cytomegalovirus-associated.

V lost 0 bases and J 5 bases, leaving 8 bases between the germline ends. Looked up from germline, CDR1 is SGDLS and CDR2 is YYNGEE. The CDR3 runs to 13 residues. The PCR had 60 Vbeta and 13 Jbeta primers. The protocol was immunoSEQ multiplex PCR, while the TCRdb copy is restricted to in-frame clones and leaves out a portion. The sample holds about 120,000 clones, 81% seen once. The chain couples TRBV9 to TRBJ2-5; D remains ambiguous. The clonotype comes from a man between 18 and 29 years old in good health and CMV-seropositive. The sample consisted of PBMCs. In DNA form, the CDR3 reads TGTGCCAGCAGCGTAGCAGCGTGGGAGACCCAGTACTTC. Translating it yields CASSVAAWETQYF.